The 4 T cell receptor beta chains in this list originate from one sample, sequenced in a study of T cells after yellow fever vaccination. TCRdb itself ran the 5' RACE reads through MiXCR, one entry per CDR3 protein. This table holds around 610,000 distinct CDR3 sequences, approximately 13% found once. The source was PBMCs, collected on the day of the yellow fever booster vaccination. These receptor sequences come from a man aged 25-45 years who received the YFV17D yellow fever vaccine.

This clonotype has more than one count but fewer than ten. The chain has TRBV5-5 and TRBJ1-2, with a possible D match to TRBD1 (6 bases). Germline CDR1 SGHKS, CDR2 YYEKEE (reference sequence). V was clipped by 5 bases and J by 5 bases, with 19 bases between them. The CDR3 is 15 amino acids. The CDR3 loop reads CASSRITGQNYGYTF. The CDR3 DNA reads TGTGCCAGCAGTCGGATAACGGGACAAAATTATGGCTACACCTTC. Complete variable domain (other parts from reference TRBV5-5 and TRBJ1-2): DAGVTQSPTHLIKTRGQQVTLRCSPISGHKSVSWYQQVLGQGPQFIFQYYEKEERGRGNFPDRFSARQFPNYSSELNVNALLLGDSALYLCASSRITGQNYGYTFGSGTRLTVV.

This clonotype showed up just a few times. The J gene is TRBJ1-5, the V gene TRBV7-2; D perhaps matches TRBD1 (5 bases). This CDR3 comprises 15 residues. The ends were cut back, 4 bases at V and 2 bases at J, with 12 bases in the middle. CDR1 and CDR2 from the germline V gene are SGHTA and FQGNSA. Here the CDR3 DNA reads TGTGCCAGCAGCTCTACAGGCATGGGCAATCAGCCCCAGCATTTT. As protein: CASSSTGMGNQPQHF.

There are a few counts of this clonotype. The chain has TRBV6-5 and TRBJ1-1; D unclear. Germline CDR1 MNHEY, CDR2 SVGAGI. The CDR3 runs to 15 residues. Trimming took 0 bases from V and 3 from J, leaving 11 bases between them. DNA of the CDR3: TGTGCCAGCAGTTACTCCCTCCCAGCGGACACTGAAGCTTTCTTT. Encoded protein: CASSYSLPADTEAFF.

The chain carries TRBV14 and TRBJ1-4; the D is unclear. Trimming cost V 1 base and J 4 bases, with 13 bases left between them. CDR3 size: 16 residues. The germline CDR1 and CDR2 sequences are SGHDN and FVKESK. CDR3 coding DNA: TGTGCCAGCAGCCAAGGGCTCCTATTGGGTAATGAAAAACTGTTTTTT. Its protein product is CASSQGLLLGNEKLFF.